A selection of T cell receptor beta chains follows, all from one sample in a study of CD8 T cells in Susac syndrome. TCRdb ran MiXCR on the immunoSEQ multiplex PCR reads and lists one entry per CDR3 protein. The sample has around 230,000 distinct CDR3 sequences, 95% seen once. Sequencing was performed on CD4+ T cells from PBMCs. Source of these receptors: a human donor with multiple sclerosis. Both conserved end residues are part of each CDR3. The order of the fields is V gene, J gene, CDR3 protein.

TRBV4-2	TRBJ2-1	CASSQVGGTYNEQFF
TRBV30	TRBJ2-1	CAWTQRVRGEQFF
TRBV7-9	TRBJ2-5	CASSTPGAGETQYF
TRBV25-1	TRBJ2-1	CASSEFDGGTSFQFF
TRBV6-5	TRBJ1-2	CASTAGGYGYGYTF
TRBV28	TRBJ2-7	CASSLWSPGAYEQYF
TRBV7-2	TRBJ2-5	CASSLSPSHRGQGNF
TRBV15	TRBJ2-3	CASAPPGARDTQYF
TRBV7-8	TRBJ2-7	CASSYTDRAYEQYF
TRBV15	TRBJ2-5	CATSRDLKTLQETQYF
TRBV7-8	TRBJ2-3	CASSRREGSSTDTQYF
TRBV20-1	TRBJ2-5	CSAHPWGGLAGEETQYF
TRBV12-3/TRBV12-4	TRBJ2-6	CASSLSGAGANVLTF
TRBV12-3/TRBV12-4	TRBJ2-7	CASSLGVGEQYF
TRBV28	TRBJ1-2	CASVGGTDYGYTF
TRBV12-3/TRBV12-4	TRBJ2-7	CASSLGPGDEQYF